A selection of T cell receptor beta chains follows, all from one sample in a study of blood T cell repertoires in COVID-19. Assay: immunoSEQ multiplex PCR; the TCRdb copy retains only in-frame clones and omits some. The sample holds around 19,000 clones, around 89% seen once. Sequenced input: peripheral blood. Receptors were obtained from a human donor in a cohort sampled during active COVID-19. Both conserved end residues are part of each CDR3. The D gene is left open where the match is weak. Size values are once, few and many counts, or a class for expanded clones, and some rows have none.

v_call	clone_size	d_call	j_call	cdr3_nt	cdr3_aa
TRBV28	.	TRBD2	TRBJ2-5	TGTGCCAGCAGGGGAAGCACTAGCGGGTTTTACCTCCAAGAGACCCAGTACTTC	CASRGSTSGFYLQETQYF
TRBV5-1	.	TRBD2	TRBJ2-5	TGCGCCAGCAGCTTCGGCGGGAGGGGTGAGACCCAGTACTTC	CASSFGGRGETQYF
TRBV28	.	.	TRBJ2-1	TGTGCCACCCAAGATCCGCGTACCTACAATGAGCAGTTCTTC	CATQDPRTYNEQFF
TRBV2	.	TRBD1	TRBJ1-1	TGTGCCAGCAGTACGACAGGGGCGAACACTGAAGCTTTCTTT	CASSTTGANTEAFF
TRBV6-1	.	.	TRBJ1-5	TGTGCCAGCAGTGATCGGGGGGTCCGGGGGAATCAGCCCCAGCATTTT	CASSDRGVRGNQPQHF
TRBV6-5	.	.	TRBJ1-4	TGTGCCAGCAGCCCCTCTATTGGGCTTAATGAAAAACTGTTTTTT	CASSPSIGLNEKLFF
TRBV6-1	.	TRBD1	TRBJ2-2	TGTGCCAGCAGTGGGATCTGGACAGGGCTGGCGGAGCCTCTTGGCGGGGAGCTGTTTTTT	CASSGIWTGLAEPLGGELFF
TRBV4-1	.	.	TRBJ2-6	TGCGCCAGCAGCCAAGACGTGAGCTCTGGGGCCAACGTCCTGACTTTC	CASSQDVSSGANVLTF
TRBV28	.	.	TRBJ1-1	TGTGCCAGCAGGGAGAGGGCAGGGGCTGAAACTTTCTTT	CASRERAGAETFF
TRBV4-2	.	.	TRBJ1-2	TGTGCCAGCAGCCAAGATGGGGGGGATGACTATGGCTACACCTTC	CASSQDGGDDYGYTF
TRBV10-3	.	.	TRBJ2-2	TGTGCCATCTCCTTTTCGCGGGCCAACACCGGGGAGCTGTTTTTT	CAISFSRANTGELFF
TRBV7-2	.	.	TRBJ2-7	TGTGCCAGCAGCTACTCTCTAACCGGGGGCGAGCAGTACTTC	CASSYSLTGGEQYF
TRBV18	.	.	TRBJ1-1	TGTGCCAGCTCACCAACAGCGGTGAACACTGAAGCTTTCTTT	CASSPTAVNTEAFF
TRBV13	.	TRBD1	TRBJ1-5	TGTGCCAGCAGCTCTGGACAGGGGGATCAGCCCCAGCATTTT	CASSSGQGDQPQHF
TRBV28	.	.	TRBJ1-5	TGTGCCAGCAGTTCACAAACGGGAAATAGCAATCAGCCCCAGCATTTT	CASSSQTGNSNQPQHF
TRBV28	few	.	TRBJ2-7	TGTGCCAGCAGTTTCGGGGAGTACGAGCAGTACTTC	CASSFGEYEQYF
TRBV29-1	few	.	TRBJ1-1	TGCAGCGTTGTTACGTTTCAGGGATTGAACACTGAAGCTTTCTTT	CSVVTFQGLNTEAFF
TRBV28	.	TRBD1	TRBJ1-5	TGTGCCAGCAGTTTCGAGGGGGCTAGGAATCAGCCCCAGCATTTT	CASSFEGARNQPQHF
TRBV19	.	TRBD1	TRBJ2-7	TGTGCCAGTAGTATAGGGACAGGGGGCAATCTGCAGTACTTC	CASSIGTGGNLQYF
TRBV28	.	.	TRBJ2-7	TGTGCCAGCAGTGAGGTTGGGTTTCGGGAGCAGTACTTC	CASSEVGFREQYF
TRBV7-9	once	.	TRBJ1-1	TGTGCCAGCAGCGGAGGCGGGGGACGGACTGAAGCTTTCTTT	CASSGGGGRTEAFF
TRBV6-5	.	TRBD2	TRBJ2-7	TGTGCCAGCAGAACGACTAGCGGGGCTTACGAGCAGTACTTC	CASRTTSGAYEQYF
TRBV4-2	.	.	TRBJ2-3	TGTGCCAGCAGCGAACAGGGCTCAGATACGCAGTATTTT	CASSEQGSDTQYF
TRBV28	.	.	TRBJ1-2	TGTGCCAGCAGTTTTGATGGAGGCAGTAAGGTGAATGGCTACACCTTC	CASSFDGGSKVNGYTF
TRBV7-9	.	.	TRBJ1-1	TGTGCCAGCAGCGCCGACGACCGTGACATTCACACTGAAGCTTTCTTT	CASSADDRDIHTEAFF
TRBV3-1/TRBV3-2	.	.	TRBJ1-1	TGTGCCAGCAGCCCGGCGGAGGGGCGGAACACTGAAGCTTTCTTT	CASSPAEGRNTEAFF
TRBV21-1	.	.	TRBJ2-7	TGTGCCAGCAGCATATATACAGGAAACTACGAGCAGTACTTC	CASSIYTGNYEQYF
TRBV5-8	.	.	TRBJ2-7	TGTGCCAGCAGCCCTGACAGAAAGGAGCAGTACTTC	CASSPDRKEQYF
TRBV12-5	.	TRBD1	TRBJ2-1	TGTGCTAGTGGTCCGGGACAGGGAAGCGATGAGCAGTTCTTC	CASGPGQGSDEQFF
TRBV7-9	.	.	TRBJ2-6	TGTGCCAGCAGCTTTAGAGGTGGGGCCAACGTCCTGACTTTC	CASSFRGGANVLTF
TRBV11-2	.	TRBD2	TRBJ2-5	TGTGCCAGCAGCCCGGGGCGGCTAGCGGAAGAGACCCAGTACTTC	CASSPGRLAEETQYF
TRBV2	few	.	TRBJ1-6	TGTGCCAGCAGTGGGGGGGGCCCGGGACTCCACTTT	CASSGGGPGLHF
TRBV5-1	.	TRBD2	TRBJ2-7	TGCGCCAGCAGCTGGGGACTAGCGGCCGAGCAGTACTTC	CASSWGLAAEQYF
TRBV19	.	TRBD2	TRBJ2-5	TGTGCCAGTAGTATCCGAGCGGGAGAGTGGGAGACCCAGTACTTC	CASSIRAGEWETQYF
TRBV9	.	.	TRBJ1-2	TGTGCCAGCAGCGGAGGTAAAGTTAGCTATGGCTACACCTTC	CASSGGKVSYGYTF
TRBV25-1	.	.	TRBJ1-3	TGTGCCACCGGGGGGGGAAACACCATATATTTT	CATGGGNTIYF
TRBV28	.	.	TRBJ1-4	TGTGCCAGCAGTCCCCCGGGACACTTTAATGAAAAACTGTTTTTT	CASSPPGHFNEKLFF
TRBV19	.	.	TRBJ1-1	TGTGCCACAAGGTTACAGGGCACTGAAGCTTTCTTT	CATRLQGTEAFF
TRBV11-2	.	.	TRBJ2-7	TGTGCCAGCAGCTTAGGATGGTTGTCGGACGAGCAGTACTTC	CASSLGWLSDEQYF
TRBV4-2	once	.	TRBJ2-3	TGTGCCAGCAGCCAAGATTCGCAGCGCGATACGCAGTATTTT	CASSQDSQRDTQYF
TRBV3-1/TRBV3-2	.	.	TRBJ1-1	TGTGCCAGCAGCCAAGCTGCGATGAACACTGAAGCTTTCTTT	CASSQAAMNTEAFF
TRBV30	.	TRBD2	TRBJ2-1	TGTGCCTGGAGTAGCAAGCGGGGATACAATGAGCAGTTCTTC	CAWSSKRGYNEQFF
TRBV21-1	.	.	TRBJ1-2	TGTGCCAGCAGCCTCCCCCGGGGGGGGGTCCAGGGCTACACCTTC	CASSLPRGGVQGYTF
TRBV6-1	.	.	TRBJ1-6	TGTGTCAGCAGTGAGGCGGGGGGCATGGTTTCACCCCTCCACTTT	CVSSEAGGMVSPLHF
TRBV14	.	.	TRBJ2-3	TGTGCCAGCAGCCAAGCAGTGGTTACGCAGTATTTT	CASSQAVVTQYF
TRBV5-8	.	.	TRBJ2-7	TGTGCCAGCAGCCCGATTTATACCCCAGGCTCCTACGAGCAGTACTTC	CASSPIYTPGSYEQYF
TRBV11-2	.	.	TRBJ1-3	TGTGCCAGCAGCTTAGATCACGGGAGGTCTGGAAACACCATATATTTT	CASSLDHGRSGNTIYF
TRBV7-9	.	.	TRBJ1-5	TGTGCCAGCAGCTCAACAGGAGATCAGCCCCAGCATTTT	CASSSTGDQPQHF
TRBV27	.	TRBD1	TRBJ2-7	TGTGCCAGCAGTTTTGGGACAGGGCCCGAGCAGTACTTC	CASSFGTGPEQYF
TRBV5-1	.	.	TRBJ1-2	TGCGCCAGCAGCCTAGAGGTTTTTAGTAGCTATGGCTACACCTTC	CASSLEVFSSYGYTF
TRBV5-4	few	TRBD1	TRBJ2-7	TGTGCCAGCAGCCTAGACAGGGTTGGGGGTGAGCAGTACTTC	CASSLDRVGGEQYF
TRBV5-1	.	TRBD1	TRBJ2-7	TGCGCCAGCAGCCGGGGGACAGGGACCTCCTACGAGCAGTACTTC	CASSRGTGTSYEQYF